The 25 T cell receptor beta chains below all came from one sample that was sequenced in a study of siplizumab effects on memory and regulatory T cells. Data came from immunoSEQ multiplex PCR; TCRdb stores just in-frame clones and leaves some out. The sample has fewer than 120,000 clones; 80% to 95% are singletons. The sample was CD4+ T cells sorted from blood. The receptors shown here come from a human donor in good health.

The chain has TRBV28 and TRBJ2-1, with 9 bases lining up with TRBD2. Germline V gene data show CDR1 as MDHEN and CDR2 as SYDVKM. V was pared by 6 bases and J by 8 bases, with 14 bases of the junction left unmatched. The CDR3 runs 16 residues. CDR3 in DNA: TGTGCCAGCAGCCCCCGGCGGCTAGCGGGGCTGGATGAGCAGTTCTTC. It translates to CASSPRRLAGLDEQFF.

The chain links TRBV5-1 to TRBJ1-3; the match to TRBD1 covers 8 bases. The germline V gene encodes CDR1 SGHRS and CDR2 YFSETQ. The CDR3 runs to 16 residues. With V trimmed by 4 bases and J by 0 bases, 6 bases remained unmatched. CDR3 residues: CASSLLGQGSGNTIYF. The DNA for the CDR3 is TGCGCCAGCAGCCTTTTAGGACAGGGCTCTGGAAACACCATATATTTT.

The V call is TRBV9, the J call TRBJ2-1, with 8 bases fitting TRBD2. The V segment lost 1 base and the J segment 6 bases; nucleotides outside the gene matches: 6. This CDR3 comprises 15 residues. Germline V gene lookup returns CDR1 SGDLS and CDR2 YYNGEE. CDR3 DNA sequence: TGTGCCAGCAGCGTAAACCCCGGGGGGGCCAATGAGCAGTTCTTC. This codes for CASSVNPGGANEQFF.

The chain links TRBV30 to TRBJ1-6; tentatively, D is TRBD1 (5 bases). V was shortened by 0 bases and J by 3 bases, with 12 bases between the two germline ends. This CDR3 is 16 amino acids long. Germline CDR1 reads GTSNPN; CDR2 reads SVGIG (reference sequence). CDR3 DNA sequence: TGTGCCTGGAGTGTGACCGGGACTTACTATAATTCACCCCTCCACTTT. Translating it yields CAWSVTGTYYNSPLHF. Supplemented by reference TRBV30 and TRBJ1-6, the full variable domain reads SQTIHQWPATLVQPVGSPLSLECTVEGTSNPNLYWYRQAAGRGLQLLFYSVGIGQISSEVPQNLSASRPQDRQFILSSKKLLLSDSGFYLCAWSVTGTYYNSPLHFGNGTRLTVT.

In DNA form, the CDR3 reads TGCGCCAGCAGTGAAGGGACTAGCGGGCCCGGGCAGCGCGAGCAGTACTTC. Protein: CASSEGTSGPGQREQYF. The chain has TRBV10-1 and TRBJ2-7; 12 bases match TRBD2. The germline gives CDR1 WNHNN, CDR2 SYGVQD (reference sequence). This CDR3 spans 17 amino acids. V lost 3 bases to trimming and J lost 6 bases; unmatched junction nucleotides: 12.

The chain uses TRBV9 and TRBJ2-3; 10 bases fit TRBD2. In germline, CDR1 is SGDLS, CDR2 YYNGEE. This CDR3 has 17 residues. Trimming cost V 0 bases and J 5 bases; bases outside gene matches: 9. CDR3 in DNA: TGTGCCAGCAGCGTAGAGCCAGCGGGGGGGCTTGAAGATACGCAGTATTTT. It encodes CASSVEPAGGLEDTQYF.

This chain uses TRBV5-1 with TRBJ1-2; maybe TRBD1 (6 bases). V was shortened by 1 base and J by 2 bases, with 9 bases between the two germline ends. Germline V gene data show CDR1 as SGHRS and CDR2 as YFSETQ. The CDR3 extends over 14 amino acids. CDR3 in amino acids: CASSLQTGNYGYTF. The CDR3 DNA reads TGCGCCAGCAGCTTGCAGACAGGCAACTATGGCTACACCTTC.

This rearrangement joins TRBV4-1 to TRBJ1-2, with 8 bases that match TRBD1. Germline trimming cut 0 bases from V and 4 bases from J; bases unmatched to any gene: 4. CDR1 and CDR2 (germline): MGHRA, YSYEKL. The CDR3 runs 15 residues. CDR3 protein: CASSQDRGLGYGYTF. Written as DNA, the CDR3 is TGCGCCAGCAGCCAAGACAGGGGGCTCGGCTATGGCTACACCTTC.

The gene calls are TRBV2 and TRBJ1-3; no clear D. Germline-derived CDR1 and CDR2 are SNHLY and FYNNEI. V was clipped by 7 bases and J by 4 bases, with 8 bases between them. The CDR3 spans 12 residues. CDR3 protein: CASKTMGNTIYF. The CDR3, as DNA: TGTGCCAGCAAGACCATGGGAAACACCATATATTTT. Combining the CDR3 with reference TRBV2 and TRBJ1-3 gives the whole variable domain EPEVTQTPSHQVTQMGQEVILRCVPISNHLYFYWYRQILGQKVEFLVSFYNNEISEKSEIFDDQFSVERPDGSNFTLKIRSTKLEDSAMYFCASKTMGNTIYFGEGSWLTVV.

CDR3 coding DNA: TGTGCCAGCAGCTTACAGGGGAGCAATCAGCCCCAGCATTTT. Translation gives CASSLQGSNQPQHF. V and J are TRBV7-3 and TRBJ1-5; TRBD1 might be the D (6 bases). The CDR3 is made up of 14 amino acids. V dropped 2 bases and J dropped 1 base, with 6 bases sitting between them. Per germline, CDR1 SGHTA and CDR2 FQGTGA.

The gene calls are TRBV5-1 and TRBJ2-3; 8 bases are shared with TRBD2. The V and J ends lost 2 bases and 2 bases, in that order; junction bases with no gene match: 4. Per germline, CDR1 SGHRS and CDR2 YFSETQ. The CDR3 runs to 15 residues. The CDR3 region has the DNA TGCGCCAGCAGCTTCCGAGCGGGGGCCACAGATACGCAGTATTTT. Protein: CASSFRAGATDTQYF.

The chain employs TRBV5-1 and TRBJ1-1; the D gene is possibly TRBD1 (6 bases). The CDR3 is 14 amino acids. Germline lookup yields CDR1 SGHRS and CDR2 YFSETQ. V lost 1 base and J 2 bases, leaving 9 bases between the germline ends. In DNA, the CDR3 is TGCGCCAGCAGCTTGCGACAGGCCAACACTGAAGCTTTCTTT. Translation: CASSLRQANTEAFF.

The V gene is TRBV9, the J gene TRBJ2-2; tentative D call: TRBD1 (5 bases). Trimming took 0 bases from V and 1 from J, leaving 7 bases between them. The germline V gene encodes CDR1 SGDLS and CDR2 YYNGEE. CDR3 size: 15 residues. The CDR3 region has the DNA TGTGCCAGCAGCGTAGGGACACTGAACACCGGGGAGCTGTTTTTT. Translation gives CASSVGTLNTGELFF.

CDR3 loop: CASSELAGVSNEQFF. As DNA, the CDR3 is TGTGCCAGCAGTGAACTAGCGGGGGTGAGCAATGAGCAGTTCTTC. The chain uses TRBV2 and TRBJ2-1, with 10 bases lining up with TRBD2. The V gene's germline CDR1 is SNHLY and CDR2 FYNNEI. V gave up 2 bases and J gave up 6 bases; unmatched junction bases: 4. The CDR3 has 15 amino acids.

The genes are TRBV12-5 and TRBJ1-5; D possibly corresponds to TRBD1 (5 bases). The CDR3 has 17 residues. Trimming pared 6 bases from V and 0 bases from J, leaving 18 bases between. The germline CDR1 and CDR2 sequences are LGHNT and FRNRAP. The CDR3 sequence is CASGRGAGAYSNQPQHF. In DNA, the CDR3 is TGTGCTAGTGGCCGAGGGGCCGGGGCTTATAGCAATCAGCCCCAGCATTTT.

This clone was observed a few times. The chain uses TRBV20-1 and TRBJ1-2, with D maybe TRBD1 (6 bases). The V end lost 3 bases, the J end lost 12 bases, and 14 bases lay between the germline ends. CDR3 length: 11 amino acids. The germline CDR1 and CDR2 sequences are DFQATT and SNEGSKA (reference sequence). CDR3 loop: CSASPDRSNTF. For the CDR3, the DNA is TGCAGTGCTAGCCCCGACAGGTCCAACACCTTC.

DNA for the CDR3: TGCGCCAGCAGCAAAACCGGGACAGGGGGAAATCAGCCCCAGCATTTT. The encoded protein is CASSKTGTGGNQPQHF. The genes are TRBV10-2 and TRBJ1-5, with TRBD1 identical over 11 bases. The CDR3 runs 16 residues. With 6 bases clipped from V and 4 bases from J, the junction kept 8 bases outside the gene matches. Germline V gives CDR1 WSHSY, CDR2 SAAADI.

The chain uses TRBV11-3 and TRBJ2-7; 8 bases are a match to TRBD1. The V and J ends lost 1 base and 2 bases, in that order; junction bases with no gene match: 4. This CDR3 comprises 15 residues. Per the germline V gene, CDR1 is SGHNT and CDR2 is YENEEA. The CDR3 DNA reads TGTGCCAGCAGCTTAGGACAGGGGTTTGCCTACGAGCAGTACTTC. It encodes CASSLGQGFAYEQYF.

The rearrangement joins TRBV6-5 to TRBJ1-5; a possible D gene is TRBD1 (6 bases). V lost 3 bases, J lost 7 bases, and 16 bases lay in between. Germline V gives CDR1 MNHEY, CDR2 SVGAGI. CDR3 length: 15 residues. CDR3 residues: CASSYSQGFSQPQHF. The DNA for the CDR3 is TGTGCCAGCAGTTATAGCCAGGGGTTTTCCCAGCCCCAGCATTTT.

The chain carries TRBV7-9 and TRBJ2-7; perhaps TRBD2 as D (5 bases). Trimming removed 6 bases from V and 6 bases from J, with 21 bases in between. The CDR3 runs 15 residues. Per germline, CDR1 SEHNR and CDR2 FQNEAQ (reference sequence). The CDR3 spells CASSPLGQRSGEQYF. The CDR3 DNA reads TGTGCCAGCAGTCCCCTGGGCCAGCGGTCCGGCGAGCAGTACTTC.

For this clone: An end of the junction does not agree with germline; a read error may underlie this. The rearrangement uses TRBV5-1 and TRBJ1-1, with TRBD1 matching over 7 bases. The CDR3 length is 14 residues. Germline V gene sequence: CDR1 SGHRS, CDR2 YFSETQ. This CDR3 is CAGSSDRVQTEAFF. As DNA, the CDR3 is TGCGCCGGCAGCTCCGACAGGGTTCAGACTGAAGCTTTCTTT.

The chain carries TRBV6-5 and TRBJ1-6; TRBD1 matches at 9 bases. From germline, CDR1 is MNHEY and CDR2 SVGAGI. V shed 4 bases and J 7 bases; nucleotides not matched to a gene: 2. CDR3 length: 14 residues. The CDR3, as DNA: TGTGCCAGCAGTTTGGGGACAGGGAATTCACCCCTCCACTTT. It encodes CASSLGTGNSPLHF.

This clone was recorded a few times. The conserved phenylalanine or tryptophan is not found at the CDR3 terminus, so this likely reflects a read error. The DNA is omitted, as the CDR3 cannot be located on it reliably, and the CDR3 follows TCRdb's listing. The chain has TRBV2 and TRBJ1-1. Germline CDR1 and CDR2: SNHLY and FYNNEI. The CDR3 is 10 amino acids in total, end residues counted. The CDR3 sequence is CASSGASKGD.

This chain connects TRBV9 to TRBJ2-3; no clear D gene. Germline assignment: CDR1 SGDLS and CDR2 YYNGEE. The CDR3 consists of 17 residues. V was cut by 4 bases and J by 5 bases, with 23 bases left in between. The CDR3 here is CASSPLSLAMRGDTQYF. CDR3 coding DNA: TGTGCCAGCAGCCCTCTCTCGTTGGCCATGAGAGGAGATACGCAGTATTTT.

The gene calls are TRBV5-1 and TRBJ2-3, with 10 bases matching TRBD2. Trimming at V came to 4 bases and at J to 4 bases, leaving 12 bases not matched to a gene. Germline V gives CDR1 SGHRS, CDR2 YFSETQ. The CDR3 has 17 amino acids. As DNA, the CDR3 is TGCGCCAGCAGCCCCTTTATAAGCGGGGGGGCAGCAGATACGCAGTATTTT. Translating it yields CASSPFISGGAADTQYF.